The next 14 T cell receptor beta chains were all read from a single sample in a study of cytotoxic CD8 clonotypes in ibrutinib-treated CLL. Using immunoSEQ multiplex PCR, the repertoire was profiled, and TCRdb retains in-frame clones only, with some absent. This repertoire shows 35,000 to 45,000 clones, 60% to 80% found once; its top ten account for 13%. Sequencing used PBMCs, obtained after 12 months of ibrutinib treatment. Receptor source: a human donor with chronic lymphocytic leukemia.

The CDR3 sequence: CASNRGPYNEQFF. The CDR3 DNA follows: TGTGCCAGCAACAGGGGGCCCTACAATGAGCAGTTCTTC. V and J are TRBV2 and TRBJ2-1; 9 nucleotides align to TRBD1. With 7 bases clipped from V and 2 bases from J, the junction kept 0 bases outside the gene matches. The CDR3 is made up of 13 amino acids. The germline V gene has CDR1 SNHLY and CDR2 FYNNEI. The full variable domain, rest sourced from reference TRBV2 and TRBJ2-1, is EPEVTQTPSHQVTQMGQEVILRCVPISNHLYFYWYRQILGQKVEFLVSFYNNEISEKSEIFDDQFSVERPDGSNFTLKIRSTKLEDSAMYFCASNRGPYNEQFFGPGTRLTVL.

V usage is TRBV6-5 and J usage is TRBJ2-1, with D hard to call. Germline-derived CDR1 and CDR2 are MNHEY and SVGAGI. The CDR3 extends over 15 amino acids. V lost 0 bases, J lost 4 bases, and 10 bases lay in between. The CDR3 region is CASSYSLVGYNEQFF. DNA of the CDR3: TGTGCCAGCAGTTACTCTCTAGTAGGGTACAATGAGCAGTTCTTC.

The chain employs TRBV4-2 and TRBJ1-2; D unresolved. V was cut by 2 bases and J by 2 bases, with 9 bases left in between. Per germline, CDR1 LGHNA and CDR2 YNFKEQ. The CDR3 totals 14 residues. The CDR3 sequence: CASSQPKENYGYTF. CDR3 sequence (DNA): TGTGCCAGCAGCCAACCGAAAGAGAACTATGGCTACACCTTC.

V and J are TRBV28 and TRBJ2-2; no reliable D call. V was trimmed by 2 bases and J by 7 bases, leaving 2 bases between them. The CDR3 totals 11 residues. Germline V lookup: CDR1 MDHEN, CDR2 SYDVKM. This CDR3 reads CASSLIGELFF. The CDR3, as DNA: TGTGCCAGCAGTTTAATCGGGGAGCTGTTTTTT.

The chain couples TRBV5-4 to TRBJ2-7; 7 bases match TRBD2. This CDR3 contains 14 residues. The germline V gene has CDR1 SGHNT and CDR2 YYREEE (reference sequence). With 4 bases clipped from V and 2 bases from J, the junction kept 6 bases outside the gene matches. In nucleotides, the CDR3 is TGTGCCAGCAGCGATGCCGGGACTACCTACGAGCAGTACTTC. This sequence encodes CASSDAGTTYEQYF.

The rearrangement joins TRBV10-2 to TRBJ2-7; 12 positions match TRBD2. The CDR3 has 17 amino acids. V lost 1 base to trimming and J lost 4 bases; unmatched junction nucleotides: 8. CDR1 and CDR2 (germline): WSHSY, SAAADI. The CDR3 spells CASSEFGLAGSRYEQYF. The CDR3 DNA is TGCGCCAGCAGTGAGTTCGGACTAGCGGGGTCGAGGTACGAGCAGTACTTC.

V is TRBV27 and J is TRBJ1-1; D is ambiguous. Deletions cut 3 bases from V and 11 bases from J, with 7 bases between. The CDR3 has 10 residues. CDR1 and CDR2 (germline): MNHEY, SMNVEV (reference sequence). CDR3 nucleotides: TGTGCCAGCAGTTTTGAAGTGGCTTTCTTT. This gives the protein CASSFEVAFF.

The V gene is TRBV6-5, the J gene TRBJ2-1, with D perhaps matching TRBD1 (7 bases). The V gene lost 8 bases and the J gene lost 1 base, with 12 bases spanning the gap. CDR1 and CDR2 (germline): MNHEY, SVGAGI. This CDR3 is 14 amino acids long. The CDR3 DNA reads TGTGCCAGCGCAGGGGGAGGTTCCTACAATGAGCAGTTCTTC. Protein product: CASAGGGSYNEQFF.

The chain links TRBV27 to TRBJ2-3; 8 nucleotides match TRBD1. This CDR3 contains 14 residues. CDR1 and CDR2 from the germline V gene are MNHEY and SMNVEV (reference sequence). V trimming: 9 bases; J trimming: 0 bases; junction bases outside the gene matches: 5. The CDR3 sequence is CASADRASTDTQYF. Written as DNA, the CDR3 is TGTGCCAGTGCGGACAGGGCTAGCACAGATACGCAGTATTTT.

This clone has a handful of counts. The chain combines TRBV2 with TRBJ2-6, with D unclear. The germline V gene encodes CDR1 SNHLY and CDR2 FYNNEI. This CDR3 contains 13 residues. In DNA form, the CDR3 reads TGTGCTACAGCGAACTCTGGGGCCAACGTCCTGACTTTC. Translating gives CATANSGANVLTF. Using reference TRBV2 and TRBJ2-6 for the parts outside the CDR3, the full variable domain is EPEVTQTPSHQVTQMGQEVILRCVPISNHLYFYWYRQILGQKVEFLVSFYNNEISEKSEIFDDQFSVERPDGSNFTLKIRSTKLEDSAMYFCATANSGANVLTFGAGSRLTVL.

The rearrangement uses TRBV28 and TRBJ2-7; D is unclear. Trimming pared 11 bases from V and 0 bases from J, leaving 14 bases between. The CDR3 totals 13 residues. Germline loops: CDR1 MDHEN, CDR2 SYDVKM. The CDR3 bases are TGTGCCGCCTCTTCCGGGTCCTCCTACGAGCAGTACTTC. It codes for CAASSGSSYEQYF. The variable domain in full, completed from reference TRBV28 and TRBJ2-7, reads DVKVTQSSRYLVKRTGEKVFLECVQDMDHENMFWYRQDPGLGLRLIYFSYDVKMKEKGDIPEGYSVSREKKERFSLILESASTNQTSMYLCAASSGSSYEQYFGPGTRLTVT.

CDR3 region: CASRLTGPSTDTQYF. The CDR3 DNA sequence: TGTGCCAGCAGATTGACAGGACCTAGCACAGATACGCAGTATTTT. V usage is TRBV28 and J usage is TRBJ2-3; D is perhaps TRBD1 (6 bases). Between the trimmed V and J ends, which lost 6 bases and 0 bases, there was a span of 13 bases. The CDR3 consists of 15 residues. From germline, CDR1 is MDHEN and CDR2 SYDVKM. Looking up the rest from reference TRBV28 and TRBJ2-3 gives the full variable domain: DVKVTQSSRYLVKRTGEKVFLECVQDMDHENMFWYRQDPGLGLRLIYFSYDVKMKEKGDIPEGYSVSREKKERFSLILESASTNQTSMYLCASRLTGPSTDTQYFGPGTRLTVL.

This clone was detected only a few times. Other DNA sequences in the sample encode the same CDR3. The genes are TRBV5-5 and TRBJ2-6, with TRBD1 identical over 10 bases. After removal of 0 bases from V and 3 bases from J, the junction contained 6 bases not matched to a gene. CDR3 length: 18 amino acids. Germline CDR1 reads SGHKS; CDR2 reads YYEKEE (reference sequence). CDR3 loop: CASSLVGTGESGANVLTF. CDR3 DNA sequence: TGTGCCAGCAGCTTGGTGGGGACAGGGGAAAGTGGGGCCAACGTCCTGACTTTC.

The V gene is TRBV7-9, the J gene TRBJ2-7, with TRBD2 identical over 12 bases. V dropped 2 bases and J dropped 0; count of bases not matched to a gene: 8. Germline V gives CDR1 SEHNR, CDR2 FQNEAQ (reference sequence). This CDR3 contains 18 residues. In nucleotides, the CDR3 is TGTGCCAGCAGCTTACATAGTACTAGCGGGAGGAGCTCCTACGAGCAGTACTTC. This encodes CASSLHSTSGRSSYEQYF.